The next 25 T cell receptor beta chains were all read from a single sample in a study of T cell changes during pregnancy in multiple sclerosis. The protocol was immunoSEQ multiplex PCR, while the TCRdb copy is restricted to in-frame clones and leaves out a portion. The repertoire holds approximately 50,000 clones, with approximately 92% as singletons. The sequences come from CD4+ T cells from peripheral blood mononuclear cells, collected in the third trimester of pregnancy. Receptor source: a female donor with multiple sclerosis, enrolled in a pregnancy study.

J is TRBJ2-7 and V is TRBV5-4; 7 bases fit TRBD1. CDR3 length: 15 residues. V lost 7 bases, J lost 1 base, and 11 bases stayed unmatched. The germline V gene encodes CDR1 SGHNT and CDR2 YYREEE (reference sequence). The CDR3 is CASHEGDRPSYEQYF. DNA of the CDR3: TGTGCCAGCCATGAAGGGGACAGACCTTCCTACGAGCAGTACTTC.

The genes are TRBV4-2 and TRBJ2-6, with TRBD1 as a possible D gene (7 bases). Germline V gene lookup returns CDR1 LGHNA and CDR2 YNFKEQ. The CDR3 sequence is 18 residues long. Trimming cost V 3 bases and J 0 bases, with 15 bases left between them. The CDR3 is CASSHTTGRLSGANVLTF. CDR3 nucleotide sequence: TGTGCCAGCAGCCATACGACAGGGAGGCTCTCTGGGGCCAACGTCCTGACTTTC.

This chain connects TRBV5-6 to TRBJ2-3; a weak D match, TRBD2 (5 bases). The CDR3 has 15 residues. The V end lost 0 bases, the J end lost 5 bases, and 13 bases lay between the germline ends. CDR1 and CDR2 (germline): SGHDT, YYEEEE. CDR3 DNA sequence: TGTGCCAGCAGCTTGGGGGCGTCGGGAAGAGATACGCAGTATTTT. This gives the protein CASSLGASGRDTQYF. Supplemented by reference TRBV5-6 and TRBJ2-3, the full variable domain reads DAGVTQSPTHLIKTRGQQVTLRCSPKSGHDTVSWYQQALGQGPQFIFQYYEEEERQRGNFPDRFSGHQFPNYSSELNVNALLLGDSALYLCASSLGASGRDTQYFGPGTRLTVL.

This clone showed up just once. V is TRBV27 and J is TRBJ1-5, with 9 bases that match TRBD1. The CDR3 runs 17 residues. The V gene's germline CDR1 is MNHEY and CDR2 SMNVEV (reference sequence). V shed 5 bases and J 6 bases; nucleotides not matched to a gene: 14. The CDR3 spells CASSPLMGQGLSQPQHF. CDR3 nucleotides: TGTGCCAGCAGTCCACTCATGGGACAGGGTTTATCTCAGCCCCAGCATTTT.

The CDR3 reads CASSVQGILGNEQFF. For the CDR3, the DNA is TGTGCCAGCAGTGTTCAGGGGATCTTAGGAAATGAGCAGTTCTTC. This chain connects TRBV6-1 to TRBJ2-1; possibly TRBD1 for D (6 bases). Trimming cost V 4 bases and J 7 bases, with 17 bases left between them. Per germline, CDR1 MNHNS and CDR2 SASEGT. The CDR3 is made up of 15 amino acids.

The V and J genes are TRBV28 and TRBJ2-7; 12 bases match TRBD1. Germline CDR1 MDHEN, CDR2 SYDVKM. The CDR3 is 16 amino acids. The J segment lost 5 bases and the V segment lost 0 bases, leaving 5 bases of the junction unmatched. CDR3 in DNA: TGTGCCAGCAGTTTATGGGTGGGACAGGGGGCAAACGAGCAGTACTTC. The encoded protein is CASSLWVGQGANEQYF.

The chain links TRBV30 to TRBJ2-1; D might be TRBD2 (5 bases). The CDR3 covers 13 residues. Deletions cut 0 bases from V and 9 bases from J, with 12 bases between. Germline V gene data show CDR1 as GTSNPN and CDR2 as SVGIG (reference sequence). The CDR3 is CAWSVSGSREQFF. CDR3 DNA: TGTGCCTGGAGTGTAAGCGGATCTCGTGAGCAGTTCTTC.

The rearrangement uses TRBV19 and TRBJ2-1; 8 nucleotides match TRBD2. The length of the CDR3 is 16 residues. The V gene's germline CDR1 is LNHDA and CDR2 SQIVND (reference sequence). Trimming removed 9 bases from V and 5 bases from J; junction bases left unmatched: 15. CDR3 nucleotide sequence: TGTGCCAGCAACCCCGGGGGGGGAGTCGGCAACAATGAGCAGTTCTTC. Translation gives CASNPGGGVGNNEQFF.

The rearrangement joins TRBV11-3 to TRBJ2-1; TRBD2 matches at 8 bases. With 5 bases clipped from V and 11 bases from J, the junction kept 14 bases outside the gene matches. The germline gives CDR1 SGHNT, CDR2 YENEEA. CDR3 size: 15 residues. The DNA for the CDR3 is TGTGCCAGCAGCCAAGTAGGGACTAGTGAATCCCAGCAGTTCTTC. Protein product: CASSQVGTSESQQFF.

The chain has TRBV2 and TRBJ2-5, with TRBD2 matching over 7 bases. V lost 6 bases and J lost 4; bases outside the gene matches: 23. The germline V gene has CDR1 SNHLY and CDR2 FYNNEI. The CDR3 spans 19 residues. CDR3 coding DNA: TGTGCCAGCAGAGAGGGATTTGGCGGGAGAATAGAGTCGGGAGAGACCCAGTACTTC. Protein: CASREGFGGRIESGETQYF.

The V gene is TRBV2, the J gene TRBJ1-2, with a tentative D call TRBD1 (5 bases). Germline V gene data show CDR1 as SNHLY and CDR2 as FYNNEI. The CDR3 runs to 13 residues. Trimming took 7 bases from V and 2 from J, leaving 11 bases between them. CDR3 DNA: TGTGCCAGCACCGATGGACAAAACTATGGCTACACCTTC. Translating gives CASTDGQNYGYTF.

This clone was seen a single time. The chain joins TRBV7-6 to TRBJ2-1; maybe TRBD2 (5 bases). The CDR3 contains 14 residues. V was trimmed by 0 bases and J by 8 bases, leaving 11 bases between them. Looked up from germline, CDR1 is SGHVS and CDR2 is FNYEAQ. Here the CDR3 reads CASSLAGRVDEQFF. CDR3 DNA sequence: TGTGCCAGCAGCTTAGCAGGGAGAGTCGATGAGCAGTTCTTC.

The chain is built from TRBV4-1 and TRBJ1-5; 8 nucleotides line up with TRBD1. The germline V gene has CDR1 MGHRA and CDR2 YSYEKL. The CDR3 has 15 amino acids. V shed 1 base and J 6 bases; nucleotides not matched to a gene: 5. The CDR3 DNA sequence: TGCGCCAGCAGCCAAGGGCAGGGGGCATCTCAGCCCCAGCATTTT. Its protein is CASSQGQGASQPQHF.

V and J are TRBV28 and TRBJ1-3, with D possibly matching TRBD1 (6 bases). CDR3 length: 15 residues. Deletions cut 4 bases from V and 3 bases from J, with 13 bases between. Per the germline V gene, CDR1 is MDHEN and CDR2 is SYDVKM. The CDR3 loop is CASSSPRGIGNTIYF. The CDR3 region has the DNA TGTGCCAGCAGTTCCCCCAGGGGTATTGGAAACACCATATATTTT. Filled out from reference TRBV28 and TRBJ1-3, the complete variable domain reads DVKVTQSSRYLVKRTGEKVFLECVQDMDHENMFWYRQDPGLGLRLIYFSYDVKMKEKGDIPEGYSVSREKKERFSLILESASTNQTSMYLCASSSPRGIGNTIYFGEGSWLTVV.

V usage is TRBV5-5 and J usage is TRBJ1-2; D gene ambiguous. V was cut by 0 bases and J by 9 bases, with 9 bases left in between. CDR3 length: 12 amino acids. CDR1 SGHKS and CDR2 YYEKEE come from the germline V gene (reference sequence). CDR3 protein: CASSLGGLSYTF. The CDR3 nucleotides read TGTGCCAGCAGCTTGGGCGGGCTGAGCTACACCTTC.

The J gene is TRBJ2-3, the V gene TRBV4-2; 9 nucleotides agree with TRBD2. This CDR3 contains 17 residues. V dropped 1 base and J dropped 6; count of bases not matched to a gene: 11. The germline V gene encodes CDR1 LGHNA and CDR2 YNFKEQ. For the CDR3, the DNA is TGTGCCAGCAGCCAAGGGGGTAGCGGGAGACTTGCTGATACGCAGTATTTT. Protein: CASSQGGSGRLADTQYF.

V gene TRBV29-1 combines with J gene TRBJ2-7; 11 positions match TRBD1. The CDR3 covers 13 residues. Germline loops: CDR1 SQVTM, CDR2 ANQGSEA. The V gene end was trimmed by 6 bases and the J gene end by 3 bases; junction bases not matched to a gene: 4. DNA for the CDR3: TGCAGCGTGGGACAGGGGGGATTCTACGAGCAGTACTTC. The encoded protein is CSVGQGGFYEQYF.

CDR3 DNA: TGTGCCAGTAGTATTGGGACTAGCGGGAGTTATAATGAGCAGTTCTTC. Amino acid sequence: CASSIGTSGSYNEQFF. The chain couples TRBV19 to TRBJ2-1; TRBD2 matches 14 bases. The CDR3 runs to 16 residues. Per the germline V gene, CDR1 is LNHDA and CDR2 is SQIVND (reference sequence). The ends lost 3 bases at V and 7 bases at J; junction bases unmatched: 5.

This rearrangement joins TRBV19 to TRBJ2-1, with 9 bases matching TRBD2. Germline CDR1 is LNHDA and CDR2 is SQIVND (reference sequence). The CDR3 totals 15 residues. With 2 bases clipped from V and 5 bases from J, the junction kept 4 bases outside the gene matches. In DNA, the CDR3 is TGTGCCAGTAGTATACTAGCGGGACACAACAATGAGCAGTTCTTC. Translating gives CASSILAGHNNEQFF.

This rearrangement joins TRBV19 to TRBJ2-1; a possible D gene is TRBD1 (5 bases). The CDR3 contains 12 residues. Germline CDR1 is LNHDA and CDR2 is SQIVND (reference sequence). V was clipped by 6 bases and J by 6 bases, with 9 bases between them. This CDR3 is CASRDQGNEQFF. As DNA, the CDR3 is TGTGCCAGTAGAGACCAGGGCAATGAGCAGTTCTTC.

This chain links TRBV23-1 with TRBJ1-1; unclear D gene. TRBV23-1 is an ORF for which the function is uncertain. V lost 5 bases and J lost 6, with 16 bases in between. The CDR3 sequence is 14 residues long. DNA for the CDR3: TGCGCCAGCAGTTTTGAGGGTAAGGCGGCTGAAGCTTTCTTT. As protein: CASSFEGKAAEAFF.

The CDR3 region has the DNA TGTGCCAGCAGCCCACCCGGGACAGCCTCCTATGGCTACACCTTC. Its protein is CASSPPGTASYGYTF. The chain links TRBV5-6 to TRBJ1-2; 7 bases fit TRBD1. Germline CDR1 is SGHDT and CDR2 is YYEEEE. V shed 4 bases, J shed 4 bases, and the junction held 10 bases outside the gene matches. The CDR3 covers 15 residues. The full variable domain, in which reference TRBV5-6 and TRBJ1-2 provide the parts outside the CDR3, is DAGVTQSPTHLIKTRGQQVTLRCSPKSGHDTVSWYQQALGQGPQFIFQYYEEEERQRGNFPDRFSGHQFPNYSSELNVNALLLGDSALYLCASSPPGTASYGYTFGSGTRLTVV.

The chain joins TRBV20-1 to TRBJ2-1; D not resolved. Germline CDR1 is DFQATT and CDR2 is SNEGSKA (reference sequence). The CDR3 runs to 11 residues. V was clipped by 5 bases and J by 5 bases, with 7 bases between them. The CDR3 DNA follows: TGCAGTGCTGCGATTGACAATGAGCAGTTCTTC. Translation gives CSAAIDNEQFF.

CDR3 loop: CASSPLSGSDEQYF. In DNA, the CDR3 is TGTGCCAGCTCACCACTCAGCGGGAGCGACGAGCAGTACTTC. The J gene is TRBJ2-7, the V gene TRBV18, with 8 bases fitting TRBD2. V trimming: 1 base; J trimming: 5 bases; junction bases outside the gene matches: 4. This CDR3 comprises 14 residues. Germline CDR1 and CDR2: KGHSH and LQKENI.

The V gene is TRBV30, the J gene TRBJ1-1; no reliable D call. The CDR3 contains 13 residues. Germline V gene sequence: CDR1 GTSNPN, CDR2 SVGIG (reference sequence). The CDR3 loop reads CACLWPPTRSAFF. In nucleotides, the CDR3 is TGTGCTTGCCTCTGGCCCCCGACTCGGTCGGCTTTCTTT. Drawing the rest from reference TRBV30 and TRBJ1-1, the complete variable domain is SQTIHQWPATLVQPVGSPLSLECTVEGTSNPNLYWYRQAAGRGLQLLFYSVGIGQISSEVPQNLSASRPQDRQFILSSKKLLLSDSGFYLCACLWPPTRSAFFGQGTRLTVV.